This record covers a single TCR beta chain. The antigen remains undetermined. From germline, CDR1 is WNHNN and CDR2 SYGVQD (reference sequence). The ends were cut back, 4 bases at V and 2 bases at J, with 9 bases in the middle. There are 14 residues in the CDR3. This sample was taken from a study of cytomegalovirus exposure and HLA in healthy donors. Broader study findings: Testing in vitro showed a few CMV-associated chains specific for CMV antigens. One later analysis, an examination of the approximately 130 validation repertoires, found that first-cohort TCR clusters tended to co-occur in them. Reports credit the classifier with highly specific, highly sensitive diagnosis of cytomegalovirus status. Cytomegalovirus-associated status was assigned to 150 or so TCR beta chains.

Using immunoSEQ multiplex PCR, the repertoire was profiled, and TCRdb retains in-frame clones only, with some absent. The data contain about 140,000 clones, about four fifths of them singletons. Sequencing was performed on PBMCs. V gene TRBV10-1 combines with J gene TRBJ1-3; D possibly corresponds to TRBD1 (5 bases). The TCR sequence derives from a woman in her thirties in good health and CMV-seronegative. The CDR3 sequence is CASSAGGPGNTIYF. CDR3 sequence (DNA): TGCGCCAGCAGTGCGGGGGGACCTGGAAACACCATATATTTT.